The 20 T cell receptor beta chains below come from one sample, sequenced in a study of vaccination effects on CD4 cells after COVID-19. No antigen is known for these receptors. Method: immunoSEQ multiplex PCR; TCRdb's copy keeps in-frame clones and lacks some. The sample lists tens of thousands of clones, roughly 74% occurring once. ViraFEST assay sequencing came after antigen-specific CD4+ T cells were expanded with viral peptide pools. Culturing for more than 9 days preceded CD4+ T cell isolation. Vaccinated recipients, who were negative for nucleocapsid antibodies, had no history of SARS-CoV-2 infection. The input for sequencing was CD4+ T cells from PBMCs cultured with HCoV-NL63 spike peptides, taken before COVID-19 vaccination. Receptors were obtained from a human donor who received a COVID-19 vaccine.

In this sample, this clone turned up once. The chain recombines TRBV7-9 with TRBJ1-2; D gene ambiguous. The germline V gene encodes CDR1 SEHNR and CDR2 FQNEAQ (reference sequence). This CDR3 is built from 16 residues. V gave up 3 bases and J gave up 2 bases, with 16 bases separating them. Here the CDR3 reads CASSLLGFSENYGYTF. CDR3 coding DNA: TGTGCCAGCAGCTTGTTAGGCTTTAGCGAGAACTATGGCTACACCTTC. The complete variable domain, with remaining parts taken from reference TRBV7-9 and TRBJ1-2, reads DTGVSQNPRHKITKRGQNVTFRCDPISEHNRLYWYRQTLGQGPEFLTYFQNEAQLEKSRLLSDRFSAERPKGSFSTLEIQRTEQGDSAMYLCASSLLGFSENYGYTFGSGTRLTVV.

J is TRBJ2-6 and V is TRBV11-2; 8 bases fit TRBD2. The CDR3 runs to 17 residues. CDR1 and CDR2 from the germline V gene are SGHAT and FQNNGV. V was clipped by 2 bases and J by 0 bases; unmatched bases: 3. CDR3 DNA sequence: TGTGCCAGCAGCTTACGGGAGGGGTCCTCTGGGGCCAACGTCCTGACTTTC. This translates into CASSLREGSSGANVLTF.

The chain joins TRBV18 to TRBJ2-1, with 7 bases identical to TRBD1. Germline V gene lookup returns CDR1 KGHSH and CDR2 LQKENI. CDR3 size: 17 residues. The V segment lost 2 bases and the J segment 8 bases; nucleotides outside the gene matches: 15. CDR3 coding DNA: TGTGCCAGCTCACCAAGGTTCGGGACAGACATTCAGGATGAGCAGTTCTTC. This codes for CASSPRFGTDIQDEQFF.

The genes are TRBV15 and TRBJ2-2, with 7 bases aligning to TRBD1. J was trimmed by 4 bases and V by 0 bases; bases with no gene match: 8. This CDR3 has 17 amino acids. Per germline, CDR1 LNHNV and CDR2 YYDKDF (reference sequence). CDR3 in amino acids: CATSRDKADRATGELFF. The CDR3 nucleotides read TGTGCCACCAGCAGAGATAAAGCCGACAGGGCCACCGGGGAGCTGTTTTTT.

This clone was seen only a few times. V gene TRBV6-2 or TRBV6-3 combines with J gene TRBJ1-4; D not certain. CDR1 is MNHEY, CDR2 SVGEGT, per germline. The CDR3 consists of 16 residues. The ends were cut back, 6 bases at V and 0 bases at J, with 14 bases in the middle. The CDR3 nucleotides are TGTGCCAGCAGCCCTTGGGTACGGGCAACTAATGAAAAACTGTTTTTT. Protein sequence: CASSPWVRATNEKLFF.

The chain uses TRBV5-4 and TRBJ1-1, with no clear D. This CDR3 has 14 amino acids. Germline CDR1 and CDR2: SGHNT and YYREEE (reference sequence). Trimming took off 10 bases at V and 3 bases at J, with 19 bases between the two ends. CDR3 sequence reads: CAASSPISHTEAFF. The CDR3 nucleotides are TGTGCCGCCTCCTCCCCGATAAGCCACACTGAAGCTTTCTTT.

This clone has only a few counts. The rearrangement links TRBV7-3 to TRBJ2-5; TRBD1 or TRBD2 may be the D gene (5 bases each). Germline-derived CDR1 and CDR2 are SGHTA and FQGTGA. This CDR3 region has 15 residues. With 3 bases removed from V and 1 base from J, the gap between germline ends came to 12 bases. The CDR3 coding sequence is TGTGCCAGCAGCTTGGGGCTAGCATCCCAAGAGACCCAGTACTTC. It translates to CASSLGLASQETQYF.

The rearrangement uses TRBV4-1 and TRBJ2-7, with a tentative D call TRBD1 (6 bases). Trimming cost V 1 base and J 1 base, with 11 bases left between them. Germline lookup yields CDR1 MGHRA and CDR2 YSYEKL. This CDR3 is built from 15 residues. In nucleotides, the CDR3 is TGCGCCAGCAGCCAAGGGCAGGGGTATTCCTACGAGCAGTACGTC. Amino acids: CASSQGQGYSYEQYV.

This chain joins TRBV24-1 and TRBJ2-2, with D tentatively TRBD2 (5 bases). The V and J ends lost 4 bases and 4 bases respectively, with 12 bases between them. Germline V gene data show CDR1 as KGHDR and CDR2 as SFDVKD. This CDR3 contains 15 residues. Here the CDR3 reads CATSDGGGGTGELFF. Here the CDR3 DNA reads TGTGCCACCAGTGACGGAGGAGGTGGCACCGGGGAGCTGTTTTTT.

V usage is TRBV7-2 and J usage is TRBJ1-5; D is uncertain. CDR1 is SGHTA and CDR2 is FQGNSA in the germline V gene. Trimming cost V 4 bases and J 8 bases, with 12 bases left between them. This CDR3 is 13 amino acids long. CDR3 loop: CASSSDGLEPQHF. CDR3 nucleotides: TGTGCCAGCAGCTCCGATGGGCTGGAGCCCCAGCATTTT.

The J gene is TRBJ2-7, the V gene TRBV28; D perhaps matches TRBD2 (6 bases). V lost 1 base and J 5 bases, leaving 9 bases between the germline ends. Germline CDR1 MDHEN, CDR2 SYDVKM. The CDR3 spans 13 residues. The CDR3 DNA is TGTGCCAGCAGTTTATCCCCGGGGGACGAGCAGTACGTC. Translation gives CASSLSPGDEQYV.

This clone was detected only a few times. The CDR3 nucleotides are TGTGCCAGTAGTAAAACCGCCTATAATGAAAAACTGTTTTTT. It encodes CASSKTAYNEKLFF. The chain couples TRBV19 to TRBJ1-4; D is undetermined. The CDR3 consists of 14 residues. The V gene's germline CDR1 is LNHDA and CDR2 SQIVND (reference sequence). Trimming took 4 bases from V and 4 from J, leaving 10 bases between them.

The V call is TRBV24-1, the J call TRBJ2-3; the D is unclear. The CDR3 loop spans 15 amino acids. Trimming shortened V by 2 bases and J by 0 bases, and 8 bases separated the two germline ends. The V gene's germline CDR1 is KGHDR and CDR2 SFDVKD. The CDR3 DNA reads as TGTGCCACCAGTGATTCCCGAACTAGCACAGATACGCAGTATTTT. Protein sequence: CATSDSRTSTDTQYF.

This rearrangement joins TRBV30 to TRBJ1-6; D is undetermined. With 4 bases removed from V and 6 bases from J, the gap between germline ends came to 10 bases. The CDR3 runs to 13 residues. Germline V gene data show CDR1 as GTSNPN and CDR2 as SVGIG (reference sequence). CDR3 sequence reads: CAWMRPPNSPLHF. In DNA, the CDR3 is TGTGCCTGGATGAGACCCCCTAATTCACCCCTCCACTTT.

The rearrangement links TRBV29-1 to TRBJ2-2; D may correspond to TRBD1 or TRBD2 (6 bases each). This CDR3 contains 16 residues. The germline V and J ends were trimmed by 6 bases and 5 bases, with 22 bases remaining between them. Looked up from germline, CDR1 is SQVTM and CDR2 is ANQGSEA. The CDR3 here is CSVEGGRILRTGELFF. The CDR3 DNA sequence: TGCAGCGTCGAGGGGGGTAGGATACTTAGAACCGGGGAGCTGTTTTTT.

The rearrangement uses TRBV5-1 and TRBJ2-7; maybe TRBD2 (7 bases). Germline CDR1 SGHRS, CDR2 YFSETQ. The CDR3 runs 15 residues. Trimming took 0 bases from V and 1 from J, leaving 11 bases between them. CDR3 DNA: TGCGCCAGCAGCTTGGCGGGGGGCTTATCCTACGAGCAGTACGTC. Translated, it gives CASSLAGGLSYEQYV.

V and J are TRBV7-9 and TRBJ2-5, with D perhaps TRBD1 or TRBD2 (5 bases each). CDR1 and CDR2 (germline): SEHNR, FQNEAQ (reference sequence). The V end lost 2 bases, the J end lost 5 bases, and 15 bases lay between the germline ends. CDR3 length: 15 amino acids. CDR3 in DNA: TGTGCCAGCAGCTTAACGAGGGGATGGGGGGAGACCCAGTACTTC. Residues: CASSLTRGWGETQYF.

The rearrangement uses TRBV6-6 and TRBJ1-5; 11 positions match TRBD1. The CDR3 runs to 13 residues. Per germline, CDR1 MNHNY and CDR2 SVGAGI (reference sequence). V dropped 8 bases and J dropped 6; count of bases not matched to a gene: 3. The CDR3 is CASGTGGGQPQHF. DNA for the CDR3: TGTGCCAGCGGGACAGGGGGAGGTCAGCCCCAGCATTTT.

The chain joins TRBV2 to TRBJ1-4; 8 bases match TRBD1. This CDR3 is built from 15 residues. V shed 6 bases and J 3 bases; nucleotides not matched to a gene: 6. Per the germline V gene, CDR1 is SNHLY and CDR2 is FYNNEI. The CDR3 DNA follows: TGTGCCAGCAGCCAGGACAGGGCGGCTAATGAAAAACTGTTTTTT. It yields the protein CASSQDRAANEKLFF.

The gene calls are TRBV9 and TRBJ2-3; no clear D gene. The V end was cut by 4 bases, the J end by 0 bases, with 9 bases between. CDR1 is SGDLS, CDR2 YYNGEE, per germline. CDR3 size: 14 residues. The CDR3 bases are TGTGCCAGCAGCCCCCGGGTGAGCACAGATACGCAGTATTTT. Its translation is CASSPRVSTDTQYF. Looking up the rest from reference TRBV9 and TRBJ2-3 gives the full variable domain: DSGVTQTPKHLITATGQRVTLRCSPRSGDLSVYWYQQSLDQGLQFLIQYYNGEERAKGNILERFSAQQFPDLHSELNLSSLELGDSALYFCASSPRVSTDTQYFGPGTRLTVL.